Shown below are 9 T cell receptor beta chains from a single sample sequenced in a study of cytomegalovirus exposure and HLA in healthy donors. Only in-frame clones appear in the TCRdb table, and some are missing; sequencing was by immunoSEQ multiplex PCR. The sample holds some 130,000 clones, less than 90% seen once. The sequenced sample consisted of PBMCs. These receptors were obtained from a man younger than 35 in good health and CMV-seronegative.

V gene TRBV6-1 combines with J gene TRBJ2-7, with TRBD1 matching 8 bases. CDR3 length: 13 amino acids. Germline loops: CDR1 MNHNS, CDR2 SASEGT. After removal of 7 bases from V and 4 bases from J, the junction contained 6 bases not matched to a gene. CDR3 residues: CASMIQGVYEQYF. The CDR3 bases are TGTGCCAGCATGATACAGGGGGTGTACGAGCAGTACTTC.

The CDR3 spells CASTQTGSLRGDTQYF. CDR3 nucleotides: TGTGCCAGTACCCAGACGGGAAGCCTCCGGGGAGATACGCAGTATTTT. V gene TRBV19 combines with J gene TRBJ2-3; tentative D call: TRBD2 (5 bases). V was clipped by 7 bases and J by 5 bases, with 22 bases between them. In germline, CDR1 is LNHDA, CDR2 SQIVND (reference sequence). The CDR3 has 16 residues.

The CDR3 is CASSRRDRNYGYTF. CDR3 sequence (DNA): TGTGCCAGCAGCCGCCGGGACAGAAACTATGGCTACACCTTC. The chain combines TRBV5-4 with TRBJ1-2, with 7 bases matching TRBD1. Losses at the gene ends were 4 bases for V and 2 bases for J; bases not matched to a gene: 5. The CDR3 has 14 amino acids. Germline CDR1 reads SGHNT; CDR2 reads YYREEE (reference sequence).

As to this clone: This CDR3 is also generated by other DNA sequences in the sample. The chain employs TRBV5-1 and TRBJ2-7; D remains unclear. The CDR3 is 12 residues long. The germline V gene has CDR1 SGHRS and CDR2 YFSETQ. Trimming left V 3 bases short and J 7 bases short, with 11 bases between. CDR3 nucleotide sequence: TGCGCCAGCAGCTCTCCCGCGGATGAGCAGTACTTC. Protein product: CASSSPADEQYF. Drawing the rest from reference TRBV5-1 and TRBJ2-7, the complete variable domain is KAGVTQTPRYLIKTRGQQVTLSCSPISGHRSVSWYQQTPGQGLQFLFEYFSETQRNKGNFPGRFSGRQFSNSRSEMNVSTLELGDSALYLCASSSPADEQYFGPGTRLTVT.

DNA for the CDR3: TGCGCCAGCATAGCCCGGGACAGGAGATACAATGAGCAGTTCTTC. This codes for CASIARDRRYNEQFF. This chain connects TRBV23-1 to TRBJ2-1; 8 bases align to TRBD1. TRBV23-1 is noted as an ORF with a role that remains uncertain. The CDR3 covers 15 residues. With V trimmed by 7 bases and J by 4 bases, 9 bases remained unmatched.

The CDR3 reads CASSHLWALTYEQYF. The CDR3 bases are TGCGCCAGCAGCCACCTCTGGGCCTTAACGTACGAGCAGTACTTC. The chain carries TRBV4-3 and TRBJ2-7, with unresolved D. There are 15 residues in the CDR3. V lost 3 bases and J 4 bases, leaving 16 bases between the germline ends. Germline assignment: CDR1 LGHNA and CDR2 YSLEER.

The V call is TRBV7-9, the J call TRBJ2-7; 8 bases agree with TRBD1. The CDR3 consists of 14 residues. The V segment lost 5 bases and the J segment 6 bases; nucleotides outside the gene matches: 9. Germline V gene sequence: CDR1 SEHNR, CDR2 FQNEAQ (reference sequence). CDR3 amino acids: CASSPLTGQAEQYF. The DNA for the CDR3 is TGTGCCAGCAGCCCTCTGACGGGACAGGCCGAGCAGTACTTC.

This clone was seen only once. The chain has TRBV10-1 and TRBJ1-4, with a possible D match to TRBD1 (6 bases). The CDR3 has 14 residues. Trimming shortened V by 3 bases and J by 1 base, and 6 bases separated the two germline ends. Germline CDR1 WNHNN, CDR2 SYGVQD (reference sequence). In DNA form, the CDR3 reads TGCGCCAGCAGTGAAGGGGGAACTAATGAAAAACTGTTTTTT. This codes for CASSEGGTNEKLFF.

The chain has TRBV5-6 and TRBJ2-7, with D tentatively TRBD2 (5 bases). The CDR3 sequence is 15 residues long. V lost 4 bases and J lost 1, with 15 bases in between. The germline V gene has CDR1 SGHDT and CDR2 YYEEEE. The CDR3: CASSLWRPLSYEQYF. CDR3 nucleotide sequence: TGTGCCAGCAGCCTCTGGAGGCCTCTTTCCTACGAGCAGTACTTC. The full variable domain, with the rest looked up from reference TRBV5-6 and TRBJ2-7, is DAGVTQSPTHLIKTRGQQVTLRCSPKSGHDTVSWYQQALGQGPQFIFQYYEEEERQRGNFPDRFSGHQFPNYSSELNVNALLLGDSALYLCASSLWRPLSYEQYFGPGTRLTVT.